Below are 29 T cell receptor beta chains sequenced from a single sample in a study of T cells after yellow fever vaccination. One entry per CDR3 protein, called by TCRdb with MiXCR from the 5' RACE reads. The top ten clones hold roughly 1% of a sample with approximately 250,000 distinct CDR3 sequences, roughly 6.8% of them seen once. The sample in question was CD4+ T cells sorted from PBMCs, obtained on the day of the yellow fever booster vaccination. These receptors all come from a man younger than 40 who received the YFV17D yellow fever vaccine.

The chain's CDR3 is CASSLVPAGGFQETQYF. The CDR3 bases are TGTGCCAGCAGCTTGGTGCCAGCGGGAGGTTTTCAAGAGACCCAGTACTTC. The chain joins TRBV5-4 to TRBJ2-5, with 9 bases that match TRBD2. The CDR3 runs to 17 residues. Trimming cost V 0 bases and J 2 bases; bases outside gene matches: 8. The germline V gene has CDR1 SGHNT and CDR2 YYREEE (reference sequence).

The chain joins TRBV7-6 to TRBJ2-3, with 7 bases identical to TRBD1. The CDR3 is 14 residues long. Germline trimming cut 7 bases from V and 0 bases from J; bases unmatched to any gene: 4. Germline CDR1 and CDR2: SGHVS and FNYEAQ. Written as DNA, the CDR3 is TGTGCCAGCACCCGGGACAGTAGCACAGATACGCAGTATTTT. Translating it yields CASTRDSSTDTQYF.

This clonotype was seen at least ten times. The rearrangement links TRBV3-1 to TRBJ2-1; TRBD1 aligns across 7 bases. Germline V lookup: CDR1 LGHDT, CDR2 YNNKEL (reference sequence). Losses at the gene ends were 1 base for V and 13 bases for J; bases not matched to a gene: 4. CDR3 length: 12 amino acids. The CDR3 DNA follows: TGTGCCAGCAGCCAAGCTGAAGGGGGCCAGTTCTTC. Translated, it gives CASSQAEGGQFF.

This clonotype was observed a few times. The chain combines TRBV24-1 with TRBJ1-5; D is undetermined. Per the germline V gene, CDR1 is KGHDR and CDR2 is SFDVKD. The CDR3 consists of 12 residues. V shed 4 bases and J shed 5 bases, with 5 bases lying between them. CDR3 amino acids: CATSDSDQPQHF. The CDR3 DNA follows: TGTGCCACCAGTGACTCAGATCAGCCCCAGCATTTT.

The chain uses TRBV28 and TRBJ2-5; 9 positions match TRBD1. CDR1 is MDHEN and CDR2 is SYDVKM in the germline V gene. V gave up 4 bases and J gave up 4 bases; unmatched junction bases: 7. CDR3 size: 15 residues. The CDR3 DNA sequence: TGTGCCAGCAGTTGGGACAGGGTAAAGGGAGAGACCCAGTACTTC. This translates into CASSWDRVKGETQYF.

A few counts support this clonotype. The rearrangement uses TRBV2 and TRBJ2-2, with 8 bases identical to TRBD2. J lost 7 bases, V lost 11 bases, and 24 bases had no gene match. CDR1 and CDR2 (germline): SNHLY, FYNNEI. The CDR3 spans 18 residues. In DNA form, the CDR3 reads TGTGCCTGCTGTCCCCAAGTCGGAGCGGGAGTGAGGAACGGGGAGCTGTTTTTT. Protein product: CACCPQVGAGVRNGELFF.

This clonotype was found a few times. V and J are TRBV24-1 and TRBJ1-2; no clear D. Germline-derived CDR1 and CDR2 are KGHDR and SFDVKD. Trimming shortened V by 3 bases and J by 4 bases, and 8 bases separated the two germline ends. The CDR3 covers 13 residues. The CDR3 DNA reads as TGTGCCACCAGTGATAGCAAGTCCTATGGCTACACCTTC. Protein sequence: CATSDSKSYGYTF.

This clonotype has a count of ten or more. The rearrangement links TRBV5-5 to TRBJ2-2; a weak D match, TRBD2 (5 bases). Germline V CDR1 and CDR2: SGHKS, YYEKEE (reference sequence). This CDR3 has 15 amino acids. V shed 4 bases and J shed 1 base, with 11 bases lying between them. CDR3 sequence (DNA): TGTGCCAGCAGCCCATGGACTCTGAACACCGGGGAGCTGTTTTTT. The encoded protein is CASSPWTLNTGELFF.

This clonotype was found a few times. The V and J genes are TRBV15 and TRBJ2-1; TRBD1 matches 11 bases. Germline V gene data show CDR1 as LNHNV and CDR2 as YYDKDF (reference sequence). CDR3 length equals 17 residues. The ends lost 3 bases at V and 6 bases at J; junction bases unmatched: 10. CDR3 DNA sequence: TGTGCCACCAGCAGGGCCCCGGGGACAGGGGGACGCAATGAGCAGTTCTTC. Protein sequence: CATSRAPGTGGRNEQFF.

V gene TRBV9 combines with J gene TRBJ2-3; D gene unclear. The CDR3 runs 14 residues. Trimming cost V 0 bases and J 3 bases, with 8 bases left between them. CDR1 is SGDLS and CDR2 is YYNGEE in the germline V gene. The CDR3 protein is CASSVGPSTDTQYF. CDR3 bases: TGTGCCAGCAGCGTAGGCCCAAGTACAGATACGCAGTATTTT.

This clonotype came up a few times. This sequence joins TRBV4-1 and TRBJ2-4; the match to TRBD2 covers 10 bases. The germline CDR1 and CDR2 sequences are MGHRA and YSYEKL. The CDR3 runs 21 residues. Losses at the gene ends were 0 bases for V and 0 bases for J; bases not matched to a gene: 14. The CDR3 DNA sequence: TGCGCCAGCAGCCAAGAGAGCCCGGGACTAGCGCCTTCCCTAGCCAAAAACATTCAGTACTTC. This encodes CASSQESPGLAPSLAKNIQYF.

In this sample, this clonotype turned up many times. This chain connects TRBV27 to TRBJ2-7; D is ambiguous. The CDR3 is 13 residues long. The ends were cut back, 3 bases at V and 5 bases at J, with 11 bases in the middle. CDR1 and CDR2 (germline): MNHEY, SMNVEV (reference sequence). CDR3 bases: TGTGCCAGCAGTTTCCTACCGGGCCACGAGCAGTACTTC. It is translated as CASSFLPGHEQYF.

This clonotype was observed many times. This sequence joins TRBV20-1 and TRBJ2-5; D is undetermined. The CDR3 spans 14 residues. Trimming left V 3 bases short and J 2 bases short, with 13 bases between. From germline, CDR1 is DFQATT and CDR2 SNEGSKA (reference sequence). The CDR3 DNA reads as TGCAGTGCTAGCCCCCCCCAGCAGCAAGAGACCCAGTACTTC. Its translation: CSASPPQQQETQYF.

The sample holds many counts of this clonotype. The CDR3 is CATSDPVADTQYF. The CDR3 nucleotides are TGTGCCACCAGTGACCCCGTAGCAGATACGCAGTATTTT. This chain connects TRBV24-1 to TRBJ2-3, with D hard to call. The CDR3 consists of 13 residues. Per the germline V gene, CDR1 is KGHDR and CDR2 is SFDVKD. V shed 4 bases and J shed 4 bases, with 8 bases lying between them.

The chain couples TRBV5-5 to TRBJ1-5, with 7 bases matching TRBD1. The CDR3 is 15 residues long. Germline values: CDR1 SGHKS, CDR2 YYEKEE (reference sequence). J gave up 4 bases and V 1 base, and 5 bases lay outside the gene matches. The CDR3 DNA reads TGTGCCAGCAGCTTGAAGTCAGGGGGGAATCAGCCCCAGCATTTT. Translation: CASSLKSGGNQPQHF.

The chain links TRBV6-2 or TRBV6-3 to TRBJ2-3; unclear D gene. V gave up 2 bases and J gave up 9 bases, with 9 bases separating them. This CDR3 comprises 12 residues. Germline CDR1 MNHEY, CDR2 SVGEGT. The CDR3 coding sequence is TGTGCCAGCAGTTACGCTAGTACGACGCAGTATTTT. Translation gives CASSYASTTQYF.

This clonotype has just a few counts. CDR3 sequence (DNA): TGTGCCAGCAGCTTATTACTAGCTCGCTATGAGCAGTTCTTC. Translation gives CASSLLLARYEQFF. The chain combines TRBV7-2 with TRBJ2-1; D is possibly TRBD2 (6 bases). Trimming left V 2 bases short and J 8 bases short, with 13 bases between. The length of the CDR3 is 14 residues. Germline CDR1 and CDR2: SGHTA and FQGNSA.

This chain joins TRBV7-2 and TRBJ2-5, with 9 bases that match TRBD2. CDR1 SGHTA and CDR2 FQGNSA come from the germline V gene. V was pared by 0 bases and J by 7 bases, with 12 bases of the junction left unmatched. This CDR3 is built from 17 residues. CDR3 DNA sequence: TGTGCCAGCAGCTTAGCGGTCCCCGCTAGCGGGGCTGGGACCCAGTACTTC. Protein sequence: CASSLAVPASGAGTQYF.

Many counts were recorded for this clonotype. The chain joins TRBV30 to TRBJ2-7; no clear D gene. Trimming shortened V by 4 bases and J by 0 bases, and 4 bases separated the two germline ends. This CDR3 is built from 11 residues. In germline, CDR1 is GTSNPN, CDR2 SVGIG (reference sequence). CDR3 nucleotide sequence: TGTGCCTGGAACCGCTCCTACGAGCAGTACTTC. Its translation: CAWNRSYEQYF. Filled out from reference TRBV30 and TRBJ2-7, the complete variable domain reads SQTIHQWPATLVQPVGSPLSLECTVEGTSNPNLYWYRQAAGRGLQLLFYSVGIGQISSEVPQNLSASRPQDRQFILSSKKLLLSDSGFYLCAWNRSYEQYFGPGTRLTVT.

This clonotype occurred many times. This rearrangement joins TRBV7-2 to TRBJ2-7; D is perhaps TRBD2 (5 bases). The germline V gene encodes CDR1 SGHTA and CDR2 FQGNSA. The CDR3 has 14 amino acids. V lost 6 bases to trimming and J lost 6 bases, with 18 bases between them. CDR3 protein: CASSPGLVGSEQYF. The CDR3 DNA reads TGTGCCAGCAGTCCCGGACTGGTAGGGTCCGAGCAGTACTTC.

This clonotype was picked up a small number of times. The rearrangement links TRBV4-3 to TRBJ2-7; 11 positions agree with TRBD1. CDR3 size: 14 residues. Germline V gives CDR1 LGHNA, CDR2 YSLEER. V lost 4 bases and J lost 3; bases outside the gene matches: 2. As DNA, the CDR3 is TGCGCCAGCAGCCCGGACAGGGGGCACTACGAGCAGTACTTC. Translated: CASSPDRGHYEQYF.

This chain uses TRBV28 with TRBJ1-5, with D perhaps TRBD1 (6 bases). With 3 bases removed from V and 11 bases from J, the gap between germline ends came to 20 bases. From germline, CDR1 is MDHEN and CDR2 SYDVKM. The CDR3 is 15 amino acids. The CDR3 loop is CASSFGQFLIMAQHF. The CDR3 nucleotides read TGTGCCAGCAGTTTTGGACAGTTCCTAATCATGGCCCAGCATTTT.

There are many counts of this clonotype. The gene calls are TRBV9 and TRBJ2-3; no firm D call. V lost 4 bases and J lost 0, with 12 bases in between. Germline V gives CDR1 SGDLS, CDR2 YYNGEE. The CDR3 is 15 residues long. CDR3 in DNA: TGTGCCAGCAGCCAAAATCCAGATAGCACAGATACGCAGTATTTT. Its protein product is CASSQNPDSTDTQYF. Full variable domain (remainder filled in from reference TRBV9 and TRBJ2-3): DSGVTQTPKHLITATGQRVTLRCSPRSGDLSVYWYQQSLDQGLQFLIQYYNGEERAKGNILERFSAQQFPDLHSELNLSSLELGDSALYFCASSQNPDSTDTQYFGPGTRLTVL.

Only a few counts were recorded for this clonotype. The CDR3 DNA reads as TGTGCCAGCTCACCAGGGGCAGGAGCCACCTACGAGCAGTACTTC. This translates into CASSPGAGATYEQYF. This chain links TRBV18 with TRBJ2-7, with D possibly being TRBD1 (5 bases). The V end lost 2 bases, the J end lost 2 bases, and 13 bases lay between the germline ends. The CDR3 loop spans 15 amino acids. Germline loops: CDR1 KGHSH, CDR2 LQKENI.

This clonotype was seen a handful of times. The V and J genes are TRBV29-1 and TRBJ1-2, with 8 nucleotides matching TRBD1. The V gene end was trimmed by 6 bases and the J gene end by 4 bases; junction bases not matched to a gene: 1. Germline values: CDR1 SQVTM, CDR2 ANQGSEA. The CDR3 spans 11 residues. CDR3 loop: CSVGTGYGYTF. CDR3 DNA sequence: TGCAGCGTCGGGACAGGCTATGGCTACACCTTC.

The chain recombines TRBV7-8 with TRBJ1-3, with D hard to call. Germline assignment: CDR1 SGHVS and CDR2 FQNEAQ. The CDR3 runs to 15 residues. V dropped 6 bases and J dropped 3 bases, with 15 bases sitting between them. CDR3 sequence: CASRPSGGSGNTIYF. CDR3 coding DNA: TGTGCCAGCAGGCCCTCGGGTGGTAGTGGAAACACCATATATTTT. The entire variable domain, with the rest obtained from reference TRBV7-8 and TRBJ1-3, is as follows: GAGVSQSPRYKVAKRGQDVALRCDPISGHVSLFWYQQALGQGPEFLTYFQNEAQLDKSGLPSDRFFAERPEGSVSTLKIQRTQQEDSAVYLCASRPSGGSGNTIYFGEGSWLTVV.

The rearrangement joins TRBV12-3 or TRBV12-4 to TRBJ2-1; D not certain. The V end lost 3 bases, the J end lost 15 bases, and 15 bases lay between the germline ends. The CDR3 is 12 residues long. The DNA of the CDR3 is TGTGCCAGCAGTTTGGGCCTAACCTTGGGGTTCTTC. Protein: CASSLGLTLGFF.

V is TRBV5-1 and J is TRBJ1-3, with unresolved D. V lost 4 bases, J lost 0 bases, and 14 bases lay in between. Germline CDR1 reads SGHRS; CDR2 reads YFSETQ. This CDR3 region has 16 residues. CDR3 nucleotides: TGCGCCAGCAGCCTAAGTCCGGGGAACTCTGGAAACACCATATATTTT. This codes for CASSLSPGNSGNTIYF.

This rearrangement joins TRBV28 to TRBJ2-7; D possibly uses TRBD1 or TRBD2 (5 bases each). With 6 bases removed from V and 2 bases from J, the gap between germline ends came to 14 bases. CDR3 length equals 14 residues. Per germline, CDR1 MDHEN and CDR2 SYDVKM. The CDR3 reads CASRYGGSPYEQYF. The CDR3 DNA sequence: TGTGCCAGCAGGTATGGGGGATCCCCCTACGAGCAGTACTTC.